The rows below give T cell receptor beta chains drawn from one sample of a study of T cells in Graves' hyperthyroidism and ophthalmopathy. MiXCR, applied by TCRdb to the multiplex PCR reads, yields one record per CDR3 protein. The data contain 200,000 or so distinct CDR3 sequences, approximately 16% of them seen just once; the ten biggest clones take up roughly 49%. The material sequenced was blood. These receptors all come from a woman aged 45-60 years with Graves' hyperthyroidism. Both conserved end residues are part of each CDR3. Fields, in order: D gene, V gene, clone size, J gene, CDR3 protein, CDR3 DNA. D genes are given only for firm matches. Clone size is given for some rows only: seen once, a few or many times, or a class if the clone is expanded.

D: -; V: TRBV5-1; size: few; J: TRBJ2-5; CDR3: CASGRTATSQETQYF; DNA: TGCGCCAGCGGCCGGACGGCAACCTCCCAAGAGACCCAGTACTTC
D: TRBD2; V: TRBV6-1; size: many; J: TRBJ2-7; CDR3: CASSDTSGYEQYF; DNA: TGTGCCAGCAGTGACACTAGCGGCTACGAGCAGTACTTC
D: TRBD1; V: TRBV25-1; size: many; J: TRBJ2-7; CDR3: CASSPWGTGEGTTYEQYF; DNA: TGTGCCAGCAGTCCCTGGGGGACAGGGGAGGGGACCACCTACGAGCAGTACTTC
D: -; V: TRBV12-3/TRBV12-4; size: few; J: TRBJ2-3; CDR3: CASSFRQGSPTDTQYF; DNA: TGTGCCAGCAGTTTCAGGCAGGGGAGTCCCACAGATACGCAGTATTTT
D: TRBD2; V: TRBV5-6; size: few; J: TRBJ2-7; CDR3: CASRGYGTSGYEQYF; DNA: TGTGCCAGCAGGGGATACGGGACTAGCGGCTACGAGCAGTACTTC
D: TRBD2; V: TRBV27; size: many; J: TRBJ2-3; CDR3: CASSYINSGVYTDTQYF; DNA: TGTGCCAGCAGCTACATTAATAGCGGGGTCTACACAGATACGCAGTATTTT
D: -; V: TRBV6-1; size: -; J: TRBJ1-6; CDR3: CASNAWGRNYNSPLHF; DNA: TGTGCCAGCAATGCCTGGGGCAGAAACTATAATTCACCCCTCCACTTT
D: -; V: TRBV11-3; size: many; J: TRBJ2-5; CDR3: CASSLGGDRVEETQYF; DNA: TGTGCCAGCAGCTTAGGCGGAGACAGAGTAGAAGAGACCCAGTACTTC
D: -; V: TRBV19; size: few; J: TRBJ2-1; CDR3: CASSMRGPSDPGRNEQFF; DNA: TGTGCCAGTAGTATGAGAGGGCCTAGCGACCCGGGGCGGAATGAGCAGTTCTTC
D: -; V: TRBV11-2; size: many; J: TRBJ2-3; CDR3: CASSASRGLGTDTQYF; DNA: TGTGCCAGCAGCGCGTCGAGAGGGCTAGGCACAGATACGCAGTATTTT
D: -; V: TRBV7-8; size: once; J: TRBJ2-7; CDR3: CASSRSDSYEQYF; DNA: TGCGCCAGCAGCCGTTCGGACAGCTACGAGCAGTACTTC
D: TRBD1; V: TRBV27; size: -; J: TRBJ1-1; CDR3: CASSLRGQATEAFF; DNA: TGTGCCAGCAGTTTAAGGGGGCAGGCCACTGAAGCTTTCTTT
D: -; V: TRBV19; size: -; J: TRBJ1-4; CDR3: CASSNRDTATNEKLFF; DNA: TGTGCCAGTAGTAACCGCGACACCGCAACTAATGAAAAACTGTTTTTT
D: -; V: TRBV19; size: few; J: TRBJ1-5; CDR3: CASSNTPGAHNQPQHF; DNA: TGTGCCAGTAGCAACACCCCAGGGGCCCACAATCAGCCCCAGCATTTT
D: -; V: TRBV15; size: many; J: TRBJ1-1; CDR3: CATSTEKQVTEAFF; DNA: TGTGCCACCAGCACCGAAAAACAGGTCACTGAAGCTTTCTTT
D: -; V: TRBV29-1; size: many; J: TRBJ1-2; CDR3: CSVEGGVSYGYTF; DNA: TGCAGCGTTGAAGGAGGGGTGAGCTATGGCTACACCTTC
D: -; V: TRBV30; size: few; J: TRBJ1-2; CDR3: CANRPVSRLNYGYTF; DNA: TGTGCCAACCGGCCAGTTTCGAGGCTAAATTATGGCTACACCTTC
D: TRBD1; V: TRBV28; size: few; J: TRBJ1-1; CDR3: CASGQGDTEAFF; DNA: TGTGCCTCCGGACAGGGAGACACTGAAGCTTTCTTT
D: TRBD2; V: TRBV19; size: -; J: TRBJ2-1; CDR3: CASNLAGSSYNEQFF; DNA: TGTGCCAGTAATCTAGCGGGCAGCTCCTACAATGAGCAGTTCTTC
D: TRBD2; V: TRBV12-3/TRBV12-4; size: -; J: TRBJ2-2; CDR3: CASRTSGAQVAGELFF; DNA: TGTGCCAGCAGGACTAGCGGGGCCCAGGTGGCCGGGGAGCTGTTTTTT
D: -; V: TRBV11-1; size: -; J: TRBJ1-2; CDR3: CASRSNTERGYTF; DNA: TGTGCCAGCAGATCAAACACCGAACGGGGCTACACCTTC
D: -; V: TRBV11-2; size: many; J: TRBJ2-3; CDR3: CASSSDWGWDTQYF; DNA: TGTGCCAGCAGCTCCGATTGGGGTTGGGATACGCAGTATTTT
D: -; V: TRBV15; size: few; J: TRBJ1-4; CDR3: CATSRVPDGLKNEKLFF; DNA: TGTGCCACCAGCAGAGTCCCCGACGGACTAAAAAATGAAAAACTGTTTTTT